Below are 14 T cell receptor beta chains sequenced from a single sample in a study of shared clonotypes between healthy human individuals (dated by TCRdb to about 2020). The library was built by means of the immunoSEQ multiplex PCR assay. In TCRdb, the immuneACCESS table is reduced to in-frame sequences with V and J assigned. These tables do not hold every clone; where another copy was compared, an unresolved V gene accounts for under half, and the others remain unexplained. The sample table lists approximately 510,000 clones, 60% to 85% of them with a count of one. The ten largest clones represent roughly 13% of the sample. Sample: PBMCs. These receptors came from a woman aged 40 to 50 in good health. Some clones in this sample may be carry-over from other donors' samples.

V gene TRBV30 combines with J gene TRBJ2-6, with D unresolved. Between the trimmed V and J ends, which lost 3 bases and 2 bases, there was a span of 11 bases. Germline V gene sequence: CDR1 GTSNPN, CDR2 SVGIG (reference sequence). The CDR3 length is 15 residues. CDR3 DNA sequence: TGTGCCTGGAGACGCGTGGGAACTGGGGCCAACGTCCTGACTTTC. Protein: CAWRRVGTGANVLTF.

This clone came up a few times. The rearrangement joins TRBV28 to TRBJ2-7; 11 bases are shared with TRBD2. Germline V gene lookup returns CDR1 MDHEN and CDR2 SYDVKM. V trimming: 2 bases; J trimming: 6 bases; junction bases outside the gene matches: 0. The CDR3 covers 13 residues. The CDR3 protein is CASSLLAGGEQYF. DNA for the CDR3: TGTGCCAGCAGTTTACTAGCGGGAGGCGAGCAGTACTTC.

The rearrangement uses TRBV28 and TRBJ1-2; D gene ambiguous. The CDR3 is 13 residues long. The germline V and J ends were trimmed by 4 bases and 8 bases, with 14 bases remaining between them. CDR1 and CDR2 from the germline V gene are MDHEN and SYDVKM. CDR3 sequence (DNA): TGTGCCAGCAGTTCGCCATCTTTCCCCGGCTACACCTTC. Its translation: CASSSPSFPGYTF.

V gene TRBV27 combines with J gene TRBJ1-4; TRBD1 matches 8 bases. The germline gives CDR1 MNHEY, CDR2 SMNVEV (reference sequence). This CDR3 is built from 15 residues. V lost 5 bases to trimming and J lost 5 bases; unmatched junction nucleotides: 7. The CDR3 region is CASSLDRGANEKLFF. In DNA form, the CDR3 reads TGTGCCAGCAGTCTCGACAGGGGTGCAAATGAAAAACTGTTTTTT. The entire variable domain, with the rest obtained from reference TRBV27 and TRBJ1-4, is as follows: EAQVTQNPRYLITVTGKKLTVTCSQNMNHEYMSWYRQDPGLGLRQIYYSMNVEVTDKGDVPEGYKVSRKEKRNFPLILESPSPNQTSLYFCASSLDRGANEKLFFGSGTQLSVL.

In regard to this clone: The sample has other DNA sequences that encode this CDR3 too. The chain couples TRBV19 to TRBJ2-1; 7 bases align to TRBD2. The CDR3 is made up of 14 amino acids. The germline V gene encodes CDR1 LNHDA and CDR2 SQIVND (reference sequence). The V gene end was trimmed by 3 bases and the J gene end by 10 bases; junction bases not matched to a gene: 9. CDR3 in DNA: TGTGCCAGTAGTATCCCGGGGCTAGCGGAGGAGCAGTTCTTC. It translates to CASSIPGLAEEQFF.

J is TRBJ2-1 and V is TRBV6-5; weak D call: TRBD2 (6 bases). CDR1 MNHEY and CDR2 SVGAGI come from the germline V gene. This CDR3 is built from 15 residues. Between the trimmed V and J ends, which lost 2 bases and 0 bases, there was a span of 8 bases. CDR3 protein: CASSYTGLSYNEQFF. CDR3 bases: TGTGCCAGCAGTTACACGGGACTCTCCTACAATGAGCAGTTCTTC.

This sequence joins TRBV11-2 and TRBJ2-3, with 7 bases identical to TRBD1. Germline loops: CDR1 SGHAT, CDR2 FQNNGV. V lost 4 bases, J lost 8 bases, and 18 bases stayed unmatched. This CDR3 is 17 amino acids long. The CDR3 protein is CASSSQWDRSSRVTQYF. The DNA for the CDR3 is TGTGCCAGCAGCTCCCAATGGGACAGATCTTCGAGAGTTACGCAGTATTTT.

In this sample, this clone turned up once. V is TRBV28 and J is TRBJ2-7; TRBD2 might be the D (5 bases). The CDR3 has 15 residues. V shed 3 bases and J shed 1 base, with 13 bases lying between them. The germline CDR1 and CDR2 sequences are MDHEN and SYDVKM. This CDR3 reads CASSFGNTGSYEQYF. CDR3 DNA: TGTGCCAGCAGTTTCGGTAATACGGGGTCCTACGAGCAGTACTTC.

This clone came up a few times. The chain links TRBV7-9 to TRBJ2-1; D gene uncertain. CDR1 is SEHNR, CDR2 FQNEAQ, per germline (reference sequence). The V end lost 4 bases, the J end lost 12 bases, and 16 bases lay between the germline ends. This CDR3 spans 13 amino acids. Here the CDR3 DNA reads TGTGCCAGCAGCTCCAACCCAATGGGCGGGCAGTTCTTC. Its protein is CASSSNPMGGQFF. Using reference TRBV7-9 and TRBJ2-1 for the parts outside the CDR3, the full variable domain is DTGVSQNPRHKITKRGQNVTFRCDPISEHNRLYWYRQTLGQGPEFLTYFQNEAQLEKSRLLSDRFSAERPKGSFSTLEIQRTEQGDSAMYLCASSSNPMGGQFFGPGTRLTVL.

This clone was observed a handful of times. The CDR3 nucleotides are TGTGCCAGCAGCCGAGCAGGGAATCCCGGGGAGCTGTTTTTT. Translating gives CASSRAGNPGELFF. The gene calls are TRBV7-3 and TRBJ2-2; TRBD1 is a possible D gene (5 bases). The CDR3 contains 14 residues. Between the trimmed V and J ends, which lost 5 bases and 6 bases, there was a span of 13 bases. Germline CDR1 and CDR2: SGHTA and FQGTGA.

V and J are TRBV30 and TRBJ2-3; D perhaps matches TRBD2 (5 bases). This CDR3 is 12 amino acids long. The germline V and J ends were trimmed by 3 bases and 6 bases, with 10 bases remaining between them. Germline lookup yields CDR1 GTSNPN and CDR2 SVGIG (reference sequence). CDR3 sequence reads: CAWREDLDTQYF. In DNA form, the CDR3 reads TGTGCCTGGAGGGAGGATTTGGATACGCAGTATTTT.

The CDR3 here is CASSPIPSGNQPQHF. The CDR3 DNA reads as TGTGCCAGTAGTCCGATCCCCAGTGGCAATCAGCCCCAGCATTTT. The chain joins TRBV19 to TRBJ1-5; the D is unclear. The CDR3 totals 15 residues. Germline assignment: CDR1 LNHDA and CDR2 SQIVND (reference sequence). Trimming cost V 5 bases and J 2 bases, with 13 bases left between them.

The chain carries TRBV5-4 and TRBJ1-1; TRBD1 might be the D (6 bases). Germline-derived CDR1 and CDR2 are SGHNT and YYREEE (reference sequence). The CDR3 has 15 residues. Trimming shortened V by 1 base and J by 0 bases, and 10 bases separated the two germline ends. Here the CDR3 reads CASSLTQGMNTEAFF. The CDR3 region has the DNA TGTGCCAGCAGCTTGACTCAGGGGATGAACACTGAAGCTTTCTTT.

The chain joins TRBV6-1 to TRBJ2-3; 7 bases fit TRBD2. The CDR3 is made up of 15 amino acids. Germline V CDR1 and CDR2: MNHNS, SASEGT. J gave up 3 bases and V 7 bases, and 10 bases lay outside the gene matches. CDR3 loop: CASNSIGGRTDTQYF. Here the CDR3 DNA reads TGTGCCAGCAATTCAATCGGGGGGAGGACAGATACGCAGTATTTT.